Shown below are 18 T cell receptor beta chains from a single sample sequenced in a study of cytomegalovirus exposure and HLA in healthy donors. PCR amplification relied on 60 Vbeta primers (plus 13 Jbeta primers). The data were produced by immunoSEQ multiplex PCR, yet TCRdb's version contains in-frame clones alone and is incomplete. Of fewer than 250,000 clones listed, roughly 85% are singletons. Sample: PBMCs. These receptors all stem from a man younger than 30 in good health and CMV-seronegative.

This chain connects TRBV5-6 to TRBJ2-3; the match to TRBD2 covers 10 bases. There are 16 residues in the CDR3. CDR1 is SGHDT, CDR2 YYEEEE, per germline. V was pared by 3 bases and J by 2 bases, with 6 bases of the junction left unmatched. The CDR3 loop reads CASSSLAGALTDTQYF. CDR3 DNA sequence: TGTGCCAGCAGCTCCCTAGCGGGGGCACTCACAGATACGCAGTATTTT.

This chain links TRBV30 with TRBJ1-6, with a weak D call TRBD1 (5 bases). V lost 0 bases and J lost 12, with 15 bases in between. The germline V gene encodes CDR1 GTSNPN and CDR2 SVGIG (reference sequence). This CDR3 is built from 14 residues. This CDR3 reads CAWSVPVGRVPLHF. CDR3 nucleotide sequence: TGTGCCTGGAGTGTACCAGTGGGCAGGGTACCCCTCCACTTT.

This sequence joins TRBV28 and TRBJ2-5; 7 bases align to TRBD2. Germline V CDR1 and CDR2: MDHEN, SYDVKM. V lost 4 bases, J lost 8 bases, and 10 bases stayed unmatched. There are 14 residues in the CDR3. CDR3 DNA: TGTGCCAGCAGTTCCCCTGGACTAGTCGATACCCAGTACTTC. This codes for CASSSPGLVDTQYF. Full variable domain (missing parts from reference TRBV28 and TRBJ2-5): DVKVTQSSRYLVKRTGEKVFLECVQDMDHENMFWYRQDPGLGLRLIYFSYDVKMKEKGDIPEGYSVSREKKERFSLILESASTNQTSMYLCASSSPGLVDTQYFGPGTRLLVL.

This clone was seen a few times. The gene calls are TRBV28 and TRBJ2-7; 8 nucleotides align to TRBD2. This CDR3 comprises 11 residues. Unmatched junction bases numbered 3, after V lost 11 bases and J lost 3 bases. Germline V lookup: CDR1 MDHEN, CDR2 SYDVKM. The CDR3 here is CAGSGNYEQYF. In DNA form, the CDR3 reads TGTGCCGGTAGCGGGAACTACGAGCAGTACTTC.

V and J are TRBV27 and TRBJ1-5; 7 bases are shared with TRBD1. Germline V gives CDR1 MNHEY, CDR2 SMNVEV (reference sequence). This CDR3 comprises 16 residues. V trimming: 3 bases; J trimming: 1 base; junction bases outside the gene matches: 6. In DNA form, the CDR3 reads TGTGCCAGCAGTTTCAGAGGGGGCGGCAGCAATCAGCCCCAGCATTTT. Its protein is CASSFRGGGSNQPQHF.

The chain is built from TRBV7-9 and TRBJ2-7, with 9 bases identical to TRBD1. Per germline, CDR1 SEHNR and CDR2 FQNEAQ (reference sequence). Trimming removed 5 bases from V and 2 bases from J; junction bases left unmatched: 10. CDR3 length: 16 residues. The CDR3: CASSITGTGPAYEQYF. In nucleotides, the CDR3 is TGTGCCAGCAGCATTACCGGGACAGGGCCAGCCTACGAGCAGTACTTC.

The CDR3 protein is CASSLVVRETQYF. The CDR3 coding sequence is TGTGCCAGCAGCTTGGTGGTGCGAGAGACCCAGTACTTC. The rearrangement joins TRBV5-6 to TRBJ2-5; D unclear. Per the germline V gene, CDR1 is SGHDT and CDR2 is YYEEEE. CDR3 size: 13 residues. Trimming removed 0 bases from V and 4 bases from J, with 7 bases in between.

This clone was detected once. The J gene is TRBJ1-1, the V gene TRBV25-1; possibly TRBD1 for D (5 bases). The V gene's germline CDR1 is MGHDK and CDR2 SYGVNS. Trimming cost V 0 bases and J 1 base, with 9 bases left between them. CDR3 length: 15 residues. The CDR3 region has the DNA TGTGCCAGCAGTGAATATCACGGGGGGAACACTGAAGCTTTCTTT. Translated, it gives CASSEYHGGNTEAFF. The entire variable domain, with the rest obtained from reference TRBV25-1 and TRBJ1-1, is as follows: EADIYQTPRYLVIGTGKKITLECSQTMGHDKMYWYQQDPGMELHLIHYSYGVNSTEKGDLSSESTVSRIRTEHFPLTLESARPSHTSQYLCASSEYHGGNTEAFFGQGTRLTVV.

This clone was recorded a few times. The chain combines TRBV9 with TRBJ1-4, with D possibly TRBD1 on 5 matching bases. This CDR3 has 15 amino acids. Germline-derived CDR1 and CDR2 are SGDLS and YYNGEE. V lost 6 bases and J lost 7, with 19 bases in between. The CDR3 loop reads CASTRRGGYGEKLFF. The CDR3 bases are TGTGCCAGCACCCGTAGGGGCGGCTATGGTGAAAAACTGTTTTTT. Together with reference TRBV9 and TRBJ1-4, the CDR3 gives the full variable domain: DSGVTQTPKHLITATGQRVTLRCSPRSGDLSVYWYQQSLDQGLQFLIQYYNGEERAKGNILERFSAQQFPDLHSELNLSSLELGDSALYFCASTRRGGYGEKLFFGSGTQLSVL.

The CDR3 coding sequence is TGCGCCAGCTGGGAGAGGGGGTCTGGGACTGAAGCTTTCTTT. Encoded protein: CASWERGSGTEAFF. This chain links TRBV5-1 with TRBJ1-1; tentative D call: TRBD1 (6 bases). The CDR3 loop spans 14 amino acids. CDR1 is SGHRS, CDR2 YFSETQ, per germline. The ends were cut back, 7 bases at V and 5 bases at J, with 18 bases in the middle.

The gene calls are TRBV4-2 and TRBJ1-4; tentative D call: TRBD1 (5 bases). In germline, CDR1 is LGHNA, CDR2 YNFKEQ. The CDR3 is made up of 15 amino acids. Between the trimmed V and J ends, which lost 2 bases and 7 bases, there was a span of 14 bases. The CDR3 coding sequence is TGTGCCAGCAGCCAAATAGGGGCGAACGGTGAAAAACTGTTTTTT. The encoded protein is CASSQIGANGEKLFF.

The chain uses TRBV5-1 and TRBJ1-1, with D uncertain. Germline CDR1 SGHRS, CDR2 YFSETQ. The V end lost 4 bases, the J end lost 0 bases, and 22 bases lay between the germline ends. The CDR3 loop spans 18 amino acids. CDR3 sequence (DNA): TGCGCCAGCAGCCCCCTACCCGCAGGTTCAACGGTGAACACTGAAGCTTTCTTT. It codes for CASSPLPAGSTVNTEAFF.

The chain recombines TRBV29-1 with TRBJ1-2; tentative D call: TRBD1 (6 bases). Trimming stripped 2 bases from V and 8 bases from J, with 21 bases between. Looked up from germline, CDR1 is SQVTM and CDR2 is ANQGSEA. This CDR3 spans 15 amino acids. CDR3 sequence reads: CSVEFRDTLSEGYTF. In DNA, the CDR3 is TGCAGCGTTGAATTTCGGGACACCTTATCGGAAGGCTACACCTTC.

This clone was recorded at least ten times. CDR3 DNA sequence: TGTGCCAGCAGCCCAATGAGGATGGGGGCGGGAAACACCATATATTTT. It translates to CASSPMRMGAGNTIYF. V and J are TRBV7-2 and TRBJ1-3; D is possibly TRBD1 (6 bases). The CDR3 contains 16 residues. V lost 5 bases to trimming and J lost 4 bases, with 18 bases between them. CDR1 SGHTA and CDR2 FQGNSA come from the germline V gene. The variable domain in full, completed from reference TRBV7-2 and TRBJ1-3, reads GAGVSQSPSNKVTEKGKDVELRCDPISGHTALYWYRQSLGQGLEFLIYFQGNSAPDKSGLPSDRFSAERTGGSVSTLTIQRTQQEDSAVYLCASSPMRMGAGNTIYFGEGSWLTVV.

The chain combines TRBV15 with TRBJ1-2; TRBD1 agrees at 9 bases. V shed 4 bases, J shed 7 bases, and the junction held 7 bases outside the gene matches. CDR3 length: 14 amino acids. Germline V gives CDR1 LNHNV, CDR2 YYDKDF (reference sequence). Here the CDR3 reads CATSIGQGIGGYTF. The CDR3 bases are TGTGCCACCAGCATAGGACAGGGGATCGGTGGCTACACCTTC.

The chain uses TRBV10-1 and TRBJ2-1; 7 bases fit TRBD1. The CDR3 has 13 residues. Germline CDR1 reads WNHNN; CDR2 reads SYGVQD (reference sequence). J lost 6 bases, V lost 5 bases, and 4 bases had no gene match. The CDR3 DNA follows: TGCGCCAGCAGTACAGGGGTTTGCAATGAGCAGTTCTTC. Translated, it gives CASSTGVCNEQFF.

The chain links TRBV7-6 to TRBJ1-3, with D hard to call. The length of the CDR3 is 17 residues. Germline assignment: CDR1 SGHVS and CDR2 FNYEAQ. Trimming pared 3 bases from V and 2 bases from J, leaving 17 bases between. The CDR3 DNA follows: TGTGCCAGCAGCTTTACCCGGGATTTCTGGGCTGGAAACACCATATATTTT. This gives the protein CASSFTRDFWAGNTIYF.

The chain carries TRBV28 and TRBJ2-1; possibly TRBD1 for D (5 bases). The CDR3 runs to 16 residues. Germline loops: CDR1 MDHEN, CDR2 SYDVKM. Trimming pared 3 bases from V and 0 bases from J, leaving 12 bases between. CDR3 DNA sequence: TGTGCCAGCAGTTTCCCGACAGCCTCCTCCTACAATGAGCAGTTCTTC. This gives the protein CASSFPTASSYNEQFF.